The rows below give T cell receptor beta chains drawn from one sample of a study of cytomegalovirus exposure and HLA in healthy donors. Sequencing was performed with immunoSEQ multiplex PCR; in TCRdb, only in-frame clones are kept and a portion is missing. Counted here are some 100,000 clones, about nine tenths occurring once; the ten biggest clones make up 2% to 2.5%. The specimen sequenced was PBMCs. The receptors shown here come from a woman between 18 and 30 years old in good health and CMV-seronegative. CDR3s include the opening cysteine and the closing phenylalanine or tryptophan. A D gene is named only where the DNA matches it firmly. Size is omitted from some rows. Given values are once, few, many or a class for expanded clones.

CDR3 DNA: TGTGCCAGCAGCCCGACAGGCCCACTTAAGGGTGAGCAGTTCTTC
CDR3 protein: CASSPTGPLKGEQFF
clone size: NA
D gene: NA
J gene: TRBJ2-1
V gene: TRBV7-9
CDR3 length: 15

CDR3 DNA: TGTGCCACCAGCGCCGACAGGGCGGGGACCGGGGAGCTGTTTTTT
CDR3 protein: CATSADRAGTGELFF
clone size: NA
D gene: NA
J gene: TRBJ2-2
V gene: TRBV15
CDR3 length: 15

CDR3 DNA: TGTGCCAGCAGAGACGCAGGGGGCTGGCAGTACTTC
CDR3 protein: CASRDAGGWQYF
clone size: once
D gene: TRBD1
J gene: TRBJ2-7
V gene: TRBV27
CDR3 length: 12

CDR3 DNA: TGTGCCAGCAGGGCTAGGACTAGCGGGATCCACAATGAGCAGTTCTTC
CDR3 protein: CASRARTSGIHNEQFF
clone size: NA
D gene: TRBD2
J gene: TRBJ2-1
V gene: TRBV2
CDR3 length: 16

CDR3 DNA: TGTGCCAGCAGTGACTCCAGCACCGGGGAGCTGTTTTTT
CDR3 protein: CASSDSSTGELFF
clone size: NA
D gene: NA
J gene: TRBJ2-2
V gene: TRBV6-4
CDR3 length: 13

CDR3 DNA: TGTGCCAGCACCCTTTACCAGGGGGGCCCCGGGGAGCTGTTTTTT
CDR3 protein: CASTLYQGGPGELFF
clone size: NA
D gene: NA
J gene: TRBJ2-2
V gene: TRBV6-6
CDR3 length: 15

CDR3 DNA: TGTGCCAGCAGCCAGACTAGCGGGGGAGTAAACGAGCAGTACTTC
CDR3 protein: CASSQTSGGVNEQYF
clone size: NA
D gene: TRBD2
J gene: TRBJ2-7
V gene: TRBV28
CDR3 length: 15

CDR3 DNA: TGTGCCACGGAACCTAGCGGGGGCGACAATGAGCAGTTCTTC
CDR3 protein: CATEPSGGDNEQFF
clone size: NA
D gene: TRBD2
J gene: TRBJ2-1
V gene: TRBV10-3
CDR3 length: 14

CDR3 DNA: TGTGCCAGCAGCTCCTCCGCAACTAATGAAAAACTGTTTTTT
CDR3 protein: CASSSSATNEKLFF
clone size: NA
D gene: NA
J gene: TRBJ1-4
V gene: TRBV7-8
CDR3 length: 14

CDR3 DNA: TGTGCCACGCGAGCACCCAACACTGAAGCTTTCTTT
CDR3 protein: CATRAPNTEAFF
clone size: NA
D gene: NA
J gene: TRBJ1-1
V gene: TRBV28
CDR3 length: 12

CDR3 DNA: TGTGCCTGGAGTGTTGGAGCGGGAGGGGTAAGGGGCACAGATACGCAGTATTTT
CDR3 protein: CAWSVGAGGVRGTDTQYF
clone size: NA
D gene: TRBD2
J gene: TRBJ2-3
V gene: TRBV30
CDR3 length: 18

CDR3 DNA: TGTGCCAGCAGCTTAGGCCAGAACTATGGCTACACCTTC
CDR3 protein: CASSLGQNYGYTF
clone size: NA
D gene: NA
J gene: TRBJ1-2
V gene: TRBV13
CDR3 length: 13

CDR3 DNA: TGTGCCAGCAGGACAGGGGTCAATGAGCAGTTCTTC
CDR3 protein: CASRTGVNEQFF
clone size: NA
D gene: TRBD1
J gene: TRBJ2-1
V gene: TRBV6-5
CDR3 length: 12

CDR3 DNA: TGTGCCAGCAGTTGGACTGCAACTAATGAAAAACTGTTTTTT
CDR3 protein: CASSWTATNEKLFF
clone size: NA
D gene: NA
J gene: TRBJ1-4
V gene: TRBV11-1
CDR3 length: 14

CDR3 DNA: TGTGCCGCACCGGGGGACAGGGGGCAACGAATTATCCCAACTAATGAAAAACTGTTTTTT
CDR3 protein: CAAPGDRGQRIIPTNEKLFF
clone size: NA
D gene: TRBD1
J gene: TRBJ1-4
V gene: TRBV30
CDR3 length: 20

CDR3 DNA: TGTGCCAGCAGCGGACCCGGGACTAGCGGCCACGAGCAGTACTTC
CDR3 protein: CASSGPGTSGHEQYF
clone size: NA
D gene: TRBD2
J gene: TRBJ2-7
V gene: TRBV7-9
CDR3 length: 15

CDR3 DNA: TGTGCCAGTAAGACAGGGAGGAATCAGCCCCAGCATTTT
CDR3 protein: CASKTGRNQPQHF
clone size: once
D gene: TRBD1
J gene: TRBJ1-5
V gene: TRBV28
CDR3 length: 13

CDR3 DNA: TGTGCCAGCAGCGTGAGGGACAGGGGGCCGTACGAGCAGTACTTC
CDR3 protein: CASSVRDRGPYEQYF
clone size: NA
D gene: TRBD1
J gene: TRBJ2-7
V gene: TRBV9
CDR3 length: 15

CDR3 DNA: TGTGCCAGTCAAACCAAGGCTGGGGCCTTAATGAACACTGAAGCTTTCTTT
CDR3 protein: CASQTKAGALMNTEAFF
clone size: NA
D gene: NA
J gene: TRBJ1-1
V gene: TRBV2
CDR3 length: 17

CDR3 DNA: TGCAGCGTTGAGAGGCTAGCGGGAGACGAGCAGTACTTC
CDR3 protein: CSVERLAGDEQYF
clone size: NA
D gene: TRBD2
J gene: TRBJ2-7
V gene: TRBV29-1
CDR3 length: 13

CDR3 DNA: TGTGCCAGCAGCGGTAATGGCTACACCTTC
CDR3 protein: CASSGNGYTF
clone size: NA
D gene: NA
J gene: TRBJ1-2
V gene: TRBV9
CDR3 length: 10

CDR3 DNA: TGTGCCAGCAGCTTTCGTAAGGGACAGGGTTACGAGCAGTACTTC
CDR3 protein: CASSFRKGQGYEQYF
clone size: few
D gene: TRBD1
J gene: TRBJ2-7
V gene: TRBV7-9
CDR3 length: 15

CDR3 DNA: TGTGCCAGCAGTGAACCGACAATCAAGGACAGCTCAAATTCTAACTATGGCTACACCTTC
CDR3 protein: CASSEPTIKDSSNSNYGYTF
clone size: NA
D gene: NA
J gene: TRBJ1-2
V gene: TRBV6-1
CDR3 length: 20

CDR3 DNA: TGTGCCAGCACCATCCTACCCGAACTAGGGTATGGCTACACCTTC
CDR3 protein: CASTILPELGYGYTF
clone size: once
D gene: NA
J gene: TRBJ1-2
V gene: TRBV28
CDR3 length: 15

CDR3 DNA: TGTGCCAGCAGTTCCCTCACGGCGGGGGACAGGCCCTACGAGCAGTACTTC
CDR3 protein: CASSSLTAGDRPYEQYF
clone size: NA
D gene: NA
J gene: TRBJ2-7
V gene: TRBV27
CDR3 length: 17

CDR3 DNA: TGTGCCAGCGGTTGGAGGATGAACACTGAAGCTTTCTTT
CDR3 protein: CASGWRMNTEAFF
clone size: NA
D gene: NA
J gene: TRBJ1-1
V gene: TRBV28
CDR3 length: 13

CDR3 DNA: TGTGCCAGCAGCCAAGAGTTTCTCCCGGGGCAGTACTTC
CDR3 protein: CASSQEFLPGQYF
clone size: NA
D gene: NA
J gene: TRBJ2-7
V gene: TRBV14
CDR3 length: 13

CDR3 DNA: TGTGCCAGTGCTAGCGGGGAAGAGACCCAGTACTTC
CDR3 protein: CASASGEETQYF
clone size: NA
D gene: TRBD2
J gene: TRBJ2-5
V gene: TRBV2
CDR3 length: 12

CDR3 DNA: TGTGCCAGCGGGGGCTCAGTTGGGGCTACTGAAGCTTTCTTT
CDR3 protein: CASGGSVGATEAFF
clone size: NA
D gene: NA
J gene: TRBJ1-1
V gene: TRBV28
CDR3 length: 14

CDR3 DNA: TGTGCCAGCAGCGTAGGGTCGCTAACAGGGGACGGCTACACCTTC
CDR3 protein: CASSVGSLTGDGYTF
clone size: NA
D gene: TRBD1
J gene: TRBJ1-2
V gene: TRBV9
CDR3 length: 15

CDR3 DNA: TGTGCCAGCAGACGCGAATTTGGCGAGCAGTACTTC
CDR3 protein: CASRREFGEQYF
clone size: NA
D gene: NA
J gene: TRBJ2-7
V gene: TRBV6-5
CDR3 length: 12